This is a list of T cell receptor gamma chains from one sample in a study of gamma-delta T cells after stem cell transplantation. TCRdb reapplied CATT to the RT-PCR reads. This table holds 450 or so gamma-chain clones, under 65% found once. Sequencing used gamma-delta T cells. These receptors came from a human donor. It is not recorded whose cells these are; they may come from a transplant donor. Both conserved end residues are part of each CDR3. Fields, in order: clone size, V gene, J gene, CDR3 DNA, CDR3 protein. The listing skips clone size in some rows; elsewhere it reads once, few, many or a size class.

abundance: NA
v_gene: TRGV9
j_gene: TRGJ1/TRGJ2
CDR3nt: TGTGCCTTGTGGGAGAATTATAAGAAACTCTTT
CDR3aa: CALWENYKKLF

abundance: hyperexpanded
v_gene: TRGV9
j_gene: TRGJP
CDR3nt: TGTGCCTTGTGGGAAAGGCGGAAGTTGGGCAAAAAAATCAAGGTATTT
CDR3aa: CALWERRKLGKKIKVF

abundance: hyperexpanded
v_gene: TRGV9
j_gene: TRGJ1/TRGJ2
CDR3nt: TGTGCCTTGTGGGAGGCCGATTATTATAAGAAACTCTTT
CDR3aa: CALWEADYYKKLF

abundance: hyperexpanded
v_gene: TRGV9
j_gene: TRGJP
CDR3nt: TGTGCCTTGTGGGAGCAAGAGTTGGGCAAAAAAATCAAGGTATTT
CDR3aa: CALWEQELGKKIKVF

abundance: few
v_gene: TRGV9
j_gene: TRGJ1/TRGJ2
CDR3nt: TGTGCCTTGTGGGAGCGGACAAATTATTATAAGAAACTCTTT
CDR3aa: CALWERTNYYKKLF

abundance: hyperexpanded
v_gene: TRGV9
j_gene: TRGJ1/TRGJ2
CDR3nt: TGTGCCTTGTGGGAGGGCAGAAAAGAGTTGGGTTATTATAAGAAACTCTTT
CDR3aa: CALWEGRKELGYYKKLF

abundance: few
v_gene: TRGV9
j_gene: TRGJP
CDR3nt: TGTGCCTTGTGGGAGTTACACCCCGAGTTGGGCAAAAAAATCAAGGTATTT
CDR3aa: CALWELHPELGKKIKVF

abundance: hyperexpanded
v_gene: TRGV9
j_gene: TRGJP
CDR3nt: TGTGCCTTGTGGGAGGTGTGGGAGTTGGGCAAAAAAATCAAGGTATTT
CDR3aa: CALWEVWELGKKIKVF

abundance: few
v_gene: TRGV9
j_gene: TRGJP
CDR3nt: TGTGCCTTGTGGGAGCCTAAAGAGTTGGGCAAAAAAATCAAGGTATTT
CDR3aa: CALWEPKELGKKIKVF

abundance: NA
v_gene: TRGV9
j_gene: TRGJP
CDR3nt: TGTGCCTTGTGGAAGGTCCAAGAGTTGGACAAAAAAATCAAGGTATTT
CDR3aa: CALWKVQELDKKIKVF

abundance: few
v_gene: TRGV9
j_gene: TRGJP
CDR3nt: TGTGCCTTGTGGGAGGTTCGGGAGTTGGGCAAAAAAATCAAGGTATTT
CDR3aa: CALWEVRELGKKIKVF